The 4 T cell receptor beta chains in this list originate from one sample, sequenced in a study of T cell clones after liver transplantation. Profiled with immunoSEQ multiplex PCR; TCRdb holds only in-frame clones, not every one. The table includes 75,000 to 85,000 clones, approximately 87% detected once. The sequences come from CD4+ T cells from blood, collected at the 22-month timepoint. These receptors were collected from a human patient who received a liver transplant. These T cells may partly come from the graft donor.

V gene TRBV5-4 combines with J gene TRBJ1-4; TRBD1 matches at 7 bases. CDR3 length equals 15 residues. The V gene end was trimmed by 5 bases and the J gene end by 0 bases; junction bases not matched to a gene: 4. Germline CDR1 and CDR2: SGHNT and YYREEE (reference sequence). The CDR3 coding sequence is TGTGCCAGCAGTCACCAGGGGGCAACTAATGAAAAACTGTTTTTT. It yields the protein CASSHQGATNEKLFF.

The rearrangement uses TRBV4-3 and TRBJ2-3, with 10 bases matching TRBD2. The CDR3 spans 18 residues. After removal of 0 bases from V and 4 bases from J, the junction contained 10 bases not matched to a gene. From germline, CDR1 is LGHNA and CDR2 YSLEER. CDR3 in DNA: TGCGCCAGCAGCCAAGACGGAAGCGGGAGGGCTGGTTCAGATACGCAGTATTTT. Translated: CASSQDGSGRAGSDTQYF.

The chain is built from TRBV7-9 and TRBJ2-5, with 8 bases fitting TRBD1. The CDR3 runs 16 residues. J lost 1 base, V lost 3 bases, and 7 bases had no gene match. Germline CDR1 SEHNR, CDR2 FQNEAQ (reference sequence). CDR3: CASSFRTGSTQETQYF. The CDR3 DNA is TGTGCCAGCAGCTTCAGGACAGGGAGCACCCAAGAGACCCAGTACTTC.

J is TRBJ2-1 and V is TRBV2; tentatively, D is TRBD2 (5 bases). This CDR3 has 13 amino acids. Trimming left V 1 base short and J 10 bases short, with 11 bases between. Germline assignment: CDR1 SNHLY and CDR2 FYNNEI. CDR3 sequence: CASSEGLASEQFF. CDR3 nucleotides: TGTGCCAGCAGTGAAGGGCTAGCCAGCGAGCAGTTCTTC.